The following is a T cell receptor beta chain sequence with its context. These data come from a study of blood T cell repertoires in COVID-19. Study-level information: Collection of acute and convalescent COVID-19 samples took place in the United States, Italy and Spain. From T cells, B-cell-depleted T cells, or PBMCs came the material, which was cDNA or gDNA.

Authors' analysis steps: Estimates of nucleated cell counts were drawn from the amplification of reference gene primers. Only in-frame clones appear in the TCRdb table, and some are missing; sequencing was by immunoSEQ multiplex PCR. V and J calls and clone size are given by that table; D and trimming were obtained from the DNA. The sample records 150,000 to 180,000 clones, nearly 80% being singletons. Looked up from germline, CDR1 is SGHRS and CDR2 is YFSETQ. The CDR3 has 17 amino acids. With V trimmed by 2 bases and J by 4 bases, 6 bases remained unmatched. Sequenced material: peripheral blood. The chain joins TRBV5-1 to TRBJ1-4; 12 bases are shared with TRBD1. This TCR was sampled from a man aged 80 or over with acute or convalescent COVID-19. CDR3 coding DNA: TGCGCCAGCAGCTTAGGGACAGGGGGCCCATTTAATGAAAAACTGTTTTTT. As protein: CASSLGTGGPFNEKLFF.